The 5 T cell receptor beta chains below come from one sample, sequenced in a study of blood T cell repertoires in COVID-19. TCRdb's table, derived via immunoSEQ multiplex PCR, lists solely in-frame clones and lacks some. The sample contains 250,000 to 350,000 clones, roughly 90% of which appear only once. Specimen: PBMCs or T cells enriched from blood (not recorded which). Source of these receptors: a woman in her 50s who had been exposed to COVID-19.

This chain links TRBV6-5 with TRBJ2-2; 7 bases match TRBD2. Per the germline V gene, CDR1 is MNHEY and CDR2 is SVGAGI. The CDR3 is 15 residues long. V lost 6 bases, J lost 3 bases, and 7 bases stayed unmatched. Written as DNA, the CDR3 is TGTGCCAGCAGGCCCGGGACTATTTACACCGGGGAGCTGTTTTTT. This gives the protein CASRPGTIYTGELFF.

The CDR3 DNA sequence: TGTGCCAGCAGTCGTGTAATTCGAGGGCCTGAAGCTTTCTTT. Amino acid sequence: CASSRVIRGPEAFF. This sequence joins TRBV28 and TRBJ1-1, with unresolved D. This CDR3 is 14 amino acids long. Between the trimmed V and J ends, which lost 5 bases and 6 bases, there was a span of 16 bases. Germline loops: CDR1 MDHEN, CDR2 SYDVKM.

The rearrangement uses TRBV10-3 and TRBJ2-3, with D possibly TRBD2 on 5 matching bases. The CDR3 extends over 11 amino acids. Looked up from germline, CDR1 is ENHRY and CDR2 is SYGVKD. V was clipped by 9 bases and J by 6 bases, with 10 bases between them. DNA of the CDR3: TGTGCCATAGGACTCCTGGATACGCAGTATTTT. Amino acids: CAIGLLDTQYF.

The V gene is TRBV2, the J gene TRBJ1-5; TRBD1 matches 7 bases. CDR1 and CDR2 (germline): SNHLY, FYNNEI. Germline trimming cut 7 bases from V and 4 bases from J; bases unmatched to any gene: 10. The CDR3 totals 15 residues. CDR3 amino acids: CASTRTPGGNQPQHF. The DNA of the CDR3 is TGTGCCAGCACAAGGACCCCAGGGGGTAATCAGCCCCAGCATTTT. The complete variable domain, with remaining parts taken from reference TRBV2 and TRBJ1-5, reads EPEVTQTPSHQVTQMGQEVILRCVPISNHLYFYWYRQILGQKVEFLVSFYNNEISEKSEIFDDQFSVERPDGSNFTLKIRSTKLEDSAMYFCASTRTPGGNQPQHFGDGTRLSIL.

This chain uses TRBV7-6 with TRBJ1-2; TRBD1 matches at 10 bases. CDR3 length: 16 amino acids. Losses at the gene ends were 6 bases for V and 5 bases for J; bases not matched to a gene: 12. The germline V gene encodes CDR1 SGHVS and CDR2 FNYEAQ. The CDR3 coding sequence is TGTGCCAGCAGTCGTGGACAGGGGGGGAAGCGTTATGGCTACACCTTC. Its protein product is CASSRGQGGKRYGYTF.